Given below is one T cell receptor beta chain in context. The sample is drawn from a study of cytomegalovirus exposure and HLA in healthy donors. CDR3 length equals 16 residues. V shed 3 bases and J shed 1 base, with 17 bases lying between them. Germline CDR1 reads SGDLS; CDR2 reads YYNGEE. The PCR was carried out with 60 Vbeta primers and 13 Jbeta primers. Method: immunoSEQ multiplex PCR; TCRdb's copy keeps in-frame clones and lacks some. The data show fewer than 150,000 clones, with just under 80% seen just once and 2% to 2.5% held by the top ten. Nominally healthy donors were sampled, though unrecorded immune exposures were likely.

Sequences were obtained from PBMCs. The gene calls are TRBV9 and TRBJ2-7; weak D call: TRBD2 (7 bases). The sequence was obtained from a man aged 30-40 years in good health and CMV-seronegative. This CDR3 reads CASSGPGGHASYEQYF. As DNA, the CDR3 is TGTGCCAGCAGCGGCCCGGGGGGACACGCGTCCTACGAGCAGTACTTC. The whole variable domain, filled in from reference TRBV9 and TRBJ2-7, reads DSGVTQTPKHLITATGQRVTLRCSPRSGDLSVYWYQQSLDQGLQFLIQYYNGEERAKGNILERFSAQQFPDLHSELNLSSLELGDSALYFCASSGPGGHASYEQYFGPGTRLTVT.